Shown below are 18 T cell receptor beta chains from a single sample sequenced in a study of radiation and T cells in renal cell carcinoma. TCRdb's table, derived via immunoSEQ multiplex PCR, lists solely in-frame clones and lacks some. The sample lists tens of thousands of clones; 65% to 85% were seen once. Time point meaning: blood 4 weeks post-SBRT, at nephrectomy. Treatment here: 15 Gy SBRT to primary tumor, nephrectomy 4 weeks later. This specimen consisted of blood, obtained from a patient whose treatment included radiotherapy and nephrectomy. The receptors come from a woman aged 70-85 years with renal cell carcinoma.

V is TRBV20-1 and J is TRBJ2-3, with 8 bases identical to TRBD2. Looked up from germline, CDR1 is DFQATT and CDR2 is SNEGSKA (reference sequence). With 5 bases clipped from V and 15 bases from J, the junction kept 10 bases outside the gene matches. The CDR3 sequence is 11 residues long. The CDR3 region is CSASGLGPCYF. The DNA of the CDR3 is TGCAGTGCTTCGGGACTAGGCCCTTGTTATTTT.

The chain carries TRBV10-3 and TRBJ2-3; D remains unclear. Germline CDR1 ENHRY, CDR2 SYGVKD. The V gene lost 6 bases and the J gene lost 3 bases, with 10 bases spanning the gap. This CDR3 region has 13 residues. The CDR3 loop is CAISDLKTDTQYF. In nucleotides, the CDR3 is TGTGCCATCAGCGATTTGAAAACAGATACGCAGTATTTT.

This chain links TRBV14 with TRBJ2-6; 12 bases fit TRBD1. The CDR3 sequence is 19 residues long. From germline, CDR1 is SGHDN and CDR2 FVKESK. J gave up 0 bases and V 3 bases, and 6 bases lay outside the gene matches. CDR3 region: CASSQEGQGASSGANVLTF. The CDR3 DNA sequence: TGTGCCAGCAGCCAGGAGGGACAGGGGGCGAGCTCTGGGGCCAACGTCCTGACTTTC.

This sequence joins TRBV5-1 and TRBJ1-3, with 8 bases fitting TRBD1. CDR1 and CDR2 from the germline V gene are SGHRS and YFSETQ. The CDR3 is 17 residues long. V trimming: 0 bases; J trimming: 0 bases; junction bases outside the gene matches: 5. The CDR3 nucleotides read TGCGCCAGCAGCTTGGCCGTGGGACAGGTCTCTGGAAACACCATATATTTT. Its translation is CASSLAVGQVSGNTIYF.

The chain employs TRBV6-1 and TRBJ1-5; no reliable D call. V lost 7 bases to trimming and J lost 5 bases, with 12 bases between them. Germline V gene sequence: CDR1 MNHNS, CDR2 SASEGT. This CDR3 is built from 13 residues. The CDR3 nucleotides read TGTGCCAGCAATGCAGGATCCGATCAGCCCCAGCATTTT. Residues: CASNAGSDQPQHF.

The chain uses TRBV4-3 and TRBJ2-1, with D maybe TRBD2 (5 bases). The ends were cut back, 0 bases at V and 4 bases at J, with 10 bases in the middle. This CDR3 is 15 amino acids long. Germline V CDR1 and CDR2: LGHNA, YSLEER. CDR3 residues: CASSQDPAEYNEQFF. The DNA of the CDR3 is TGCGCCAGCAGCCAAGACCCAGCGGAGTACAATGAGCAGTTCTTC.

The rearrangement joins TRBV6-4 to TRBJ2-1, with D possibly being TRBD1 or TRBD2 (6 bases each). V was clipped by 3 bases and J by 10 bases, with 13 bases between them. The CDR3 runs to 13 residues. The germline V gene encodes CDR1 MRHNA and CDR2 SNTAGT. The CDR3 protein is CASSEPGASEQFF. The DNA of the CDR3 is TGTGCCAGCAGTGAACCGGGGGCAAGCGAGCAGTTCTTC.

This clone came up a few times. The sample holds other DNA sequences that translate to the same CDR3. The gene calls are TRBV30 and TRBJ1-5, with a possible D match to TRBD1 (5 bases). This CDR3 is built from 11 residues. The V gene's germline CDR1 is GTSNPN and CDR2 SVGIG (reference sequence). Trimming left V 0 bases short and J 9 bases short, with 6 bases between. CDR3 in amino acids: CAWSVGGPQHF. CDR3 nucleotide sequence: TGTGCCTGGAGTGTTGGGGGGCCCCAGCATTTT.

The rearrangement joins TRBV2 to TRBJ1-3; D is possibly TRBD1 (5 bases). Germline-derived CDR1 and CDR2 are SNHLY and FYNNEI. The CDR3 runs 16 residues. V lost 2 bases and J 1 base, leaving 12 bases between the germline ends. CDR3 nucleotides: TGTGCCAGCAGTGAATGGGGCCCTAAGTCTGGAAACACCATATATTTT. Amino acids: CASSEWGPKSGNTIYF.

This chain connects TRBV9 to TRBJ2-2; D is possibly TRBD1 (5 bases). In germline, CDR1 is SGDLS, CDR2 YYNGEE. CDR3 length: 14 amino acids. Trimming pared 0 bases from V and 3 bases from J, leaving 6 bases between. The CDR3 spells CASSVVGDTGELFF. The CDR3 nucleotides are TGTGCCAGCAGCGTAGTAGGGGACACCGGGGAGCTGTTTTTT.

The chain joins TRBV10-2 to TRBJ2-5; D possibly uses TRBD1 or TRBD2 (6 bases each). Trimming stripped 2 bases from V and 9 bases from J, with 13 bases between. Germline values: CDR1 WSHSY, CDR2 SAAADI. CDR3 length: 13 amino acids. Here the CDR3 reads CASSERDRGAQYF. CDR3 DNA sequence: TGCGCCAGCAGTGAGCGGGATAGGGGGGCCCAGTACTTC.

The V gene is TRBV7-6, the J gene TRBJ2-1, with D perhaps given as TRBD1 or TRBD2 (5 bases each). The V and J ends lost 5 bases and 7 bases respectively, with 18 bases between them. This CDR3 comprises 15 residues. Germline CDR1 SGHVS, CDR2 FNYEAQ. The chain's CDR3 is CASSPLIGETNEQFF. CDR3 nucleotide sequence: TGTGCCAGCAGCCCCTTGATAGGGGAGACTAATGAGCAGTTCTTC.

The V and J genes are TRBV2 and TRBJ2-3, with D perhaps assigned TRBD1 or TRBD2 (6 bases each). The CDR3 extends over 15 amino acids. The V end lost 4 bases, the J end lost 4 bases, and 15 bases lay between the germline ends. The germline V gene has CDR1 SNHLY and CDR2 FYNNEI. The DNA of the CDR3 is TGTGCCAGCAGTGTTTACGGGGGCGGGTCAGATACGCAGTATTTT. Its protein is CASSVYGGGSDTQYF.

This chain uses TRBV11-3 with TRBJ2-1, with D possibly called TRBD1 or TRBD2 (5 bases each). CDR1 is SGHNT, CDR2 YENEEA, per germline. There are 15 residues in the CDR3. The V end lost 1 base, the J end lost 4 bases, and 11 bases lay between the germline ends. This chain's CDR3 is CASSLGGSLYNEQFF. For the CDR3, the DNA is TGTGCCAGCAGCTTAGGGGGGTCCCTTTACAATGAGCAGTTCTTC.

This clone was seen a single time. V gene TRBV23-1 combines with J gene TRBJ2-1; possibly TRBD1 or TRBD2 for D (5 bases each). TRBV23-1 is an ORF, and what it does is uncertain. Between the trimmed V and J ends, which lost 2 bases and 4 bases, there was a span of 15 bases. The CDR3 contains 16 residues. This CDR3 is CASSQQGRGIYNEQFF. Written as DNA, the CDR3 is TGCGCCAGCAGTCAACAGGGACGGGGAATTTACAATGAGCAGTTCTTC.

The chain couples TRBV19 to TRBJ2-7; 14 nucleotides agree with TRBD2. CDR3 length: 15 residues. V lost 4 bases and J lost 4; bases outside the gene matches: 3. Germline V lookup: CDR1 LNHDA, CDR2 SQIVND (reference sequence). CDR3 DNA: TGTGCCAGTAGTAGGGGACTAGCGGGAGAATACGAGCAGTACTTC. It specifies CASSRGLAGEYEQYF.

This chain links TRBV2 with TRBJ2-1; D might be TRBD1 or TRBD2, each matching 5 bases. This CDR3 has 14 amino acids. Germline CDR1 reads SNHLY; CDR2 reads FYNNEI. Trimming shortened V by 7 bases and J by 4 bases, and 14 bases separated the two germline ends. The CDR3 region is CASKEAGPYNEQFF. CDR3 nucleotides: TGTGCCAGCAAGGAGGCAGGGCCATACAATGAGCAGTTCTTC.

The chain links TRBV19 to TRBJ1-4, with D hard to call. The germline V gene has CDR1 LNHDA and CDR2 SQIVND (reference sequence). Trimming cost V 0 bases and J 6 bases, with 11 bases left between them. This CDR3 contains 15 residues. This CDR3 is CASSIDADTDEKLFF. The CDR3 region has the DNA TGTGCCAGTAGTATAGATGCGGATACTGATGAAAAACTGTTTTTT.